Listed below are T cell receptor beta chains from one sample, sequenced in a study of early T cells in non-severe SARS-CoV-2 infection. TCRdb independently ran MiXCR on the 5' RACE reads; one entry per CDR3 protein. Of fewer than 100,000 distinct CDR3 sequences in the sample, 5% to 6.5% were seen once. Sequenced input: whole blood. The receptors come from an adult who was a healthcare worker with PCR-confirmed SARS-CoV-2 infection or an uninfected control (not recorded which). Both conserved end residues are part of each CDR3. A D gene is named only where the DNA matches it firmly. Where a row states a size, it is once, few, many or the class of an expanded clone; other rows omit it.

15,-,TRBJ1-2,-,TRBV10-3,CAISVGPPANYGYTF,TGTGCCATCAGTGTAGGACCCCCGGCTAACTATGGCTACACCTTC
16,TRBD2,TRBJ2-7,medium-sized,TRBV25-1,CASSEVETSGTYEQYF,TGTGCCAGCAGTGAAGTAGAGACTAGCGGGACCTATGAGCAGTACTTC
14,-,TRBJ1-1,many,TRBV3-1,CASSQGGWRDEAFF,TGTGCCAGCAGCCAAGGCGGCTGGCGGGATGAAGCTTTCTTT
14,-,TRBJ1-1,many,TRBV5-1,CASSLGHGNTEAFF,TGCGCCAGCAGCTTGGGGCACGGGAACACTGAAGCTTTCTTT
17,TRBD1,TRBJ2-7,-,TRBV18,CASSHSQGARFLYEQYF,TGTGCCAGCTCACACTCACAGGGGGCGCGGTTTTTATACGAGCAGTACTTC
16,-,TRBJ1-1,-,TRBV4-1,CASSYVSGRKNTEAFF,TGCGCCAGCAGCTACGTTTCGGGGCGGAAGAACACTGAAGCTTTCTTT
14,-,TRBJ2-7,-,TRBV18,CASSPRTGLNEQYF,TGTGCCAGCTCACCACGGACGGGTCTCAACGAGCAGTACTTC
14,-,TRBJ2-1,-,TRBV25-1,CASSGLPGYNEQFF,TGTGCCAGCAGCGGACTTCCCGGCTACAATGAGCAGTTCTTC
16,-,TRBJ1-5,-,TRBV20-1,CSARDLTDESNQPQHF,TGCAGTGCTAGAGATTTAACAGACGAAAGCAATCAGCCCCAGCATTTT
12,-,TRBJ2-7,many,TRBV7-9,CASSSTDYEQYF,TGTGCCAGCAGCTCAACCGACTACGAGCAGTACTTC
16,-,TRBJ1-1,few,TRBV20-1,CSARPLLTARSTEAFF,TGCAGTGCTAGGCCCCTCCTGACAGCGAGGTCCACTGAAGCTTTCTTT
15,TRBD2,TRBJ2-7,many,TRBV14,CASSTWERDPYEQYF,TGTGCCAGCAGCACGTGGGAGCGGGACCCCTACGAGCAGTACTTC
12,-,TRBJ2-3,-,TRBV2,CASTVSTDTQYF,TGTGCCAGCACCGTAAGCACAGATACGCAGTATTTT